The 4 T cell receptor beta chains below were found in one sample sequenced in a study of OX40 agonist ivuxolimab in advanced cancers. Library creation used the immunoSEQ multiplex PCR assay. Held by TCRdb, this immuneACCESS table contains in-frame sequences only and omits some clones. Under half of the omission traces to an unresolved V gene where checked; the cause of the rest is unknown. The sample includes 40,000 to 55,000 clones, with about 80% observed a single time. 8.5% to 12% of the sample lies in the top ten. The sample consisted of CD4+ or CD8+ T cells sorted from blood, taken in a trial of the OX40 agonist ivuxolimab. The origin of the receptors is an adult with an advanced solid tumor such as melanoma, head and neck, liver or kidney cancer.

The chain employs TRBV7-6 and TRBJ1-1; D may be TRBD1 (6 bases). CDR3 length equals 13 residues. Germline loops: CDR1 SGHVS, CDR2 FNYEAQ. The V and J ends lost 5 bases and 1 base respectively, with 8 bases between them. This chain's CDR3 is CASSVGQNTEAFF. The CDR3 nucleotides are TGTGCCAGCAGCGTGGGACAGAACACTGAAGCTTTCTTT.

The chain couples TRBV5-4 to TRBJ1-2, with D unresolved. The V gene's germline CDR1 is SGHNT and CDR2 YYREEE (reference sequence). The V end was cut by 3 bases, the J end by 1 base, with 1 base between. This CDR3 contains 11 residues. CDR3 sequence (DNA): TGTGCCAGCAGCTATAACTATGGCTACACCTTC. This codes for CASSYNYGYTF.

The CDR3 DNA sequence: TGCGCCAGCAGCGGGGACAGGGGAGGACACGAGCAGTACTTC. The encoded protein is CASSGDRGGHEQYF. V is TRBV5-1 and J is TRBJ2-7; 10 bases map to TRBD1. Germline assignment: CDR1 SGHRS and CDR2 YFSETQ. Trimming cost V 4 bases and J 5 bases; bases outside gene matches: 6. This CDR3 comprises 14 residues.

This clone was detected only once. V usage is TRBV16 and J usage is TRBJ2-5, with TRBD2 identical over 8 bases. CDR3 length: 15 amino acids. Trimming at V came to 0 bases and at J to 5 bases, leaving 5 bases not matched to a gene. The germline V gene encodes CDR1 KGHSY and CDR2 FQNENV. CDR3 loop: CASSQSRGAAETQYF. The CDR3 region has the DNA TGTGCCAGCAGCCAATCGCGGGGGGCGGCGGAGACCCAGTACTTC.